These 2 T cell receptor beta chains originate from one sample sequenced in a study of response to subunit inactivated influenza vaccine. TCRdb re-analysed the RT-PCR reads in MiXCR, keeping a single row per CDR3 protein. Among roughly 780,000 distinct CDR3 sequences listed, approximately 17% were seen once. The sample consisted of PBMCs from blood, taken 5 days after vaccination. These receptors all stem from a man aged 45-65 years who received an inactivated influenza vaccine.

The chain joins TRBV20-1 to TRBJ2-1; D remains ambiguous. From germline, CDR1 is DFQATT and CDR2 SNEGSKA (reference sequence). V lost 0 bases and J lost 12, with 9 bases in between. The CDR3 covers 11 residues. For the CDR3, the DNA is TGCAGTGCTAGAGATGACCCCCCGCAGTTCTTC. Its protein product is CSARDDPPQFF.

V usage is TRBV6-2 or TRBV6-3 and J usage is TRBJ2-1; D may be TRBD2 (6 bases). The V and J ends lost 4 bases and 6 bases respectively, with 19 bases between them. This CDR3 is built from 16 residues. The germline V gene encodes CDR1 MNHEY and CDR2 SVGEGT. In DNA form, the CDR3 reads TGTGCCAGCAGTTTCCCCAGCGTATGGCGGGGCAATGAGCAGTTCTTC. This encodes CASSFPSVWRGNEQFF.